This TCR beta chain was sequenced during a study of blood T cell repertoires in COVID-19. Background on the study: Sites across the United States, Italy and Spain contributed samples from acute and convalescent COVID-19. Sources were T cells, B-cell-depleted T cells, or PBMCs; the material itself was cDNA or gDNA.

From germline, CDR1 is LGHNA and CDR2 YSLEER. Trimming shortened V by 0 bases and J by 2 bases, and 10 bases separated the two germline ends. The CDR3 covers 16 residues. How the authors handled the data: Scientists estimated how many nucleated cells there were by amplifying reference gene primers. The table came from immunoSEQ multiplex PCR; TCRdb's copy has only in-frame clones and leaves some out. The V and J calls and clone size come from that table; D and trimming were worked out from the DNA. The table lists 40,000 or so clones, 80% to 85% of them singletons. The chain joins TRBV4-3 to TRBJ1-4, with D perhaps TRBD1 (6 bases). Sample: peripheral blood. The receptor comes from a man between 60 and 75 years old with COVID-19, enrolled during active disease. CDR3 protein: CASSQDRGGTNEKLFF. The CDR3 DNA reads as TGCGCCAGCAGCCAAGATCGGGGGGGCACTAATGAAAAACTGTTTTTT.